The 13 T cell receptor beta chains given below trace back to one sample, sequenced in a study of blood T cell repertoires in COVID-19. Only in-frame clones appear in the TCRdb table, and some are missing; sequencing was by immunoSEQ multiplex PCR. Of 200,000 to 250,000 clones listed, roughly nine tenths are singletons. Sequencing was carried out using peripheral blood. The receptor set was obtained from a man in his 60s with acute or convalescent COVID-19.

The chain carries TRBV5-6 and TRBJ2-7, with 10 bases identical to TRBD1. V lost 0 bases to trimming and J lost 3 bases; unmatched junction nucleotides: 0. This CDR3 region has 14 residues. Looked up from germline, CDR1 is SGHDT and CDR2 is YYEEEE. CDR3 DNA sequence: TGTGCCAGCAGCTTGGGGACAGGGGGCTACGAGCAGTACTTC. It is translated as CASSLGTGGYEQYF.

The gene calls are TRBV19 and TRBJ1-5; D ambiguous. The CDR3 spans 15 residues. Looked up from germline, CDR1 is LNHDA and CDR2 is SQIVND (reference sequence). Trimming left V 5 bases short and J 0 bases short, with 11 bases between. The CDR3 protein is CASSPRHDSNQPQHF. CDR3 DNA: TGTGCCAGTAGTCCCCGACACGATAGCAATCAGCCCCAGCATTTT. The full variable domain, its missing parts supplied by reference TRBV19 and TRBJ1-5, is DGGITQSPKYLFRKEGQNVTLSCEQNLNHDAMYWYRQDPGQGLRLIYYSQIVNDFQKGDIAEGYSVSREKKESFPLTVTSAQKNPTAFYLCASSPRHDSNQPQHFGDGTRLSIL.

The chain carries TRBV28 and TRBJ1-1; the D is unclear. Germline V CDR1 and CDR2: MDHEN, SYDVKM. This CDR3 is built from 14 residues. Trimming took 2 bases from V and 0 from J, leaving 7 bases between them. CDR3 sequence: CASSLPLMNTEAFF. The CDR3 region has the DNA TGTGCCAGCAGTTTACCCTTAATGAACACTGAAGCTTTCTTT.

The J gene is TRBJ2-3, the V gene TRBV5-1; 7 bases map to TRBD2. Trimming took 5 bases from V and 3 from J; bases not matched to a gene: 6. Germline-derived CDR1 and CDR2 are SGHRS and YFSETQ. The CDR3 loop spans 14 amino acids. The CDR3 sequence: CASRDGRTTDTQYF. Here the CDR3 DNA reads TGCGCCAGCAGGGACGGGAGGACGACAGATACGCAGTATTTT. Filled out from reference TRBV5-1 and TRBJ2-3, the complete variable domain reads KAGVTQTPRYLIKTRGQQVTLSCSPISGHRSVSWYQQTPGQGLQFLFEYFSETQRNKGNFPGRFSGRQFSNSRSEMNVSTLELGDSALYLCASRDGRTTDTQYFGPGTRLTVL.

J is TRBJ2-1 and V is TRBV9; perhaps TRBD2 as D (7 bases). The V gene lost 0 bases and the J gene lost 7 bases, with 14 bases spanning the gap. Germline V gives CDR1 SGDLS, CDR2 YYNGEE. The CDR3 consists of 15 residues. In DNA, the CDR3 is TGTGCCAGCAGCGTAGGCGGACTAGGGGGGAATGAGCAGTTCTTC. Encoded protein: CASSVGGLGGNEQFF.

The genes are TRBV5-4 and TRBJ1-1, with D perhaps matching TRBD1 (5 bases). This CDR3 has 15 residues. V gave up 2 bases and J gave up 1 base, with 12 bases separating them. Germline V gene lookup returns CDR1 SGHNT and CDR2 YYREEE (reference sequence). The CDR3, as DNA: TGTGCCAGCAGCTTTCCGGGAGGGGAGAACACTGAAGCTTTCTTT. It translates to CASSFPGGENTEAFF.

This clone was counted a single time. The rearrangement joins TRBV6-1 to TRBJ2-7, with D perhaps matching TRBD2 (6 bases). The CDR3 consists of 16 residues. Trimming left V 2 bases short and J 7 bases short, with 21 bases between. The V gene's germline CDR1 is MNHNS and CDR2 SASEGT. The CDR3 sequence: CASSELTLGKGREQYF. CDR3 nucleotides: TGTGCCAGCAGTGAACTAACCCTGGGGAAGGGGAGGGAGCAGTACTTC.

In DNA form, the CDR3 reads TGTGCCAGCAGCTTAGCGCATGGCCCAGGTACGCAGTATTTT. It is translated as CASSLAHGPGTQYF. The gene calls are TRBV11-1 and TRBJ2-3, with unresolved D. CDR1 and CDR2 (germline): SGHAT, FQDESV (reference sequence). The CDR3 has 14 residues. V gave up 0 bases and J gave up 8 bases, with 12 bases separating them.

The rearrangement joins TRBV14 to TRBJ2-5; 7 bases line up with TRBD1. J gave up 4 bases and V 4 bases, and 3 bases lay outside the gene matches. Per the germline V gene, CDR1 is SGHDN and CDR2 is FVKESK. The CDR3 contains 13 residues. CDR3: CASSLQGRETQYF. The CDR3 DNA reads as TGTGCCAGCAGCCTACAGGGGCGAGAGACCCAGTACTTC.

The chain couples TRBV27 to TRBJ1-1; 9 nucleotides align to TRBD1. The trim removed 3 bases at V and 5 bases at J, leaving 7 bases unmatched. The V gene's germline CDR1 is MNHEY and CDR2 SMNVEV (reference sequence). This CDR3 has 15 amino acids. CDR3 coding DNA: TGTGCCAGCAGTTTTGAAGGGACAGGGCGAACTGAAGCTTTCTTT. This encodes CASSFEGTGRTEAFF.

The chain has TRBV10-3 and TRBJ2-1, with 9 bases lining up with TRBD1. The V gene's germline CDR1 is ENHRY and CDR2 SYGVKD. CDR3 length: 15 amino acids. Trimming took 4 bases from V and 8 from J; bases not matched to a gene: 9. The DNA for the CDR3 is TGTGCCATCAGTGCTCGCACAGGGGGCGGCCATGAGCAGTTCTTC. Translating it yields CAISARTGGGHEQFF.

The V gene is TRBV5-1, the J gene TRBJ2-7, with D possibly being TRBD1 (6 bases). Germline V CDR1 and CDR2: SGHRS, YFSETQ. The CDR3 totals 12 residues. V was cut by 5 bases and J by 7 bases, with 13 bases left in between. The CDR3 loop is CASSEDRQEQYF. The DNA for the CDR3 is TGCGCCAGCAGTGAAGACAGGCAGGAGCAGTACTTC.

The chain joins TRBV19 to TRBJ2-3; 8 bases line up with TRBD1. The CDR3 has 17 residues. The trim removed 3 bases at V and 4 bases at J, leaving 12 bases unmatched. Germline V gene data show CDR1 as LNHDA and CDR2 as SQIVND (reference sequence). This CDR3 is CASSMLAGGLEADTQYF. CDR3 DNA: TGTGCCAGTAGTATGCTAGCAGGGGGCTTAGAGGCAGATACGCAGTATTTT.